What follows are 30 T cell receptor beta chains derived from one specimen sequenced in a study of blood T cell repertoires in COVID-19. TCRdb keeps only in-frame clones here, not all; method: immunoSEQ multiplex PCR. The sample lists about 300,000 clones, roughly 91% occurring once. Sequences were obtained from peripheral blood. These receptors came from a woman in her thirties with COVID-19, enrolled during active disease.

The chain is built from TRBV6-5 and TRBJ2-7, with 10 bases matching TRBD2. This CDR3 is 14 amino acids long. The germline CDR1 and CDR2 sequences are MNHEY and SVGAGI. Unmatched junction bases numbered 4, after V lost 7 bases and J lost 1 base. The CDR3 spells CASKGLASSYEQYV. In nucleotides, the CDR3 is TGTGCCAGCAAGGGACTAGCGTCATCCTACGAGCAGTACGTC.

This clone came up once. This sequence joins TRBV7-2 and TRBJ2-4, with D possibly being TRBD1 (5 bases). The CDR3 runs 17 residues. Per germline, CDR1 SGHTA and CDR2 FQGNSA. The V gene lost 0 bases and the J gene lost 2 bases, with 14 bases spanning the gap. The CDR3 coding sequence is TGTGCCAGCAGCTTAGCTCCTCAGGGTCGGTCCAAAAACATTCAGTACTTC. Translating gives CASSLAPQGRSKNIQYF.

V usage is TRBV7-9 and J usage is TRBJ1-1; a possible D gene is TRBD1 (5 bases). V lost 2 bases, J lost 8 bases, and 12 bases lay in between. This CDR3 is 13 amino acids long. Germline V gene lookup returns CDR1 SEHNR and CDR2 FQNEAQ (reference sequence). The CDR3 coding sequence is TGTGCCAGCAGCTTACGACAGATTCCGGAAGCTTTCTTT. As protein: CASSLRQIPEAFF.

This rearrangement joins TRBV27 to TRBJ2-7; 10 bases map to TRBD1. Germline V gene data show CDR1 as MNHEY and CDR2 as SMNVEV (reference sequence). CDR3 length equals 14 residues. V shed 5 bases, J shed 2 bases, and the junction held 3 bases outside the gene matches. The CDR3 here is CASSLGQGTYEQYF. CDR3 sequence (DNA): TGTGCCAGCAGTCTGGGACAGGGGACCTACGAGCAGTACTTC.

The genes are TRBV7-2 and TRBJ2-1, with D perhaps TRBD1 (5 bases). Trimming took off 1 base at V and 7 bases at J, with 14 bases between the two ends. Germline-derived CDR1 and CDR2 are SGHTA and FQGNSA. The CDR3 is 15 amino acids. CDR3 protein: CASSLDSTPGNEQFF. In DNA, the CDR3 is TGTGCCAGCAGCTTAGATTCGACCCCAGGGAATGAGCAGTTCTTC.

The J gene is TRBJ1-4, the V gene TRBV2; D is uncertain. This CDR3 is built from 13 residues. Trimming stripped 6 bases from V and 0 bases from J, with 5 bases between. CDR1 and CDR2 from the germline V gene are SNHLY and FYNNEI. CDR3 amino acids: CASSPPTNEKLFF. In nucleotides, the CDR3 is TGTGCCAGCAGCCCTCCAACTAATGAAAAACTGTTTTTT.

J is TRBJ2-5 and V is TRBV2; 8 bases agree with TRBD1. V shed 6 bases and J 7 bases; nucleotides not matched to a gene: 7. Germline CDR1 and CDR2: SNHLY and FYNNEI. This CDR3 has 13 amino acids. CDR3 nucleotides: TGTGCCAGCAGGTCGGGACAGGCCGTGACCCAGTACTTC. As protein: CASRSGQAVTQYF.

This clone occurred once. V usage is TRBV19 and J usage is TRBJ1-5; maybe TRBD1 (5 bases). The V and J ends lost 4 bases and 3 bases respectively, with 13 bases between them. Germline V CDR1 and CDR2: LNHDA, SQIVND (reference sequence). This CDR3 contains 15 residues. CDR3 protein: CASSRQGAANQPQHF. Here the CDR3 DNA reads TGTGCCAGTAGTAGGCAGGGCGCTGCCAATCAGCCCCAGCATTTT. The whole variable domain, filled in from reference TRBV19 and TRBJ1-5, reads DGGITQSPKYLFRKEGQNVTLSCEQNLNHDAMYWYRQDPGQGLRLIYYSQIVNDFQKGDIAEGYSVSREKKESFPLTVTSAQKNPTAFYLCASSRQGAANQPQHFGDGTRLSIL.

J is TRBJ1-5 and V is TRBV5-1; D uncertain. Germline loops: CDR1 SGHRS, CDR2 YFSETQ. The CDR3 runs to 13 residues. Trimming left V 4 bases short and J 6 bases short, with 11 bases between. As DNA, the CDR3 is TGCGCCAGCAGCGCCCGACTAGGTCAGCCCCAGCATTTT. It translates to CASSARLGQPQHF.

V usage is TRBV7-2 and J usage is TRBJ1-5, with a possible D match to TRBD1 (5 bases). CDR1 is SGHTA and CDR2 is FQGNSA in the germline V gene. CDR3 length equals 13 residues. The V end was cut by 4 bases, the J end by 6 bases, with 10 bases between. The CDR3 sequence: CASSSYQGQPQHF. CDR3 coding DNA: TGTGCCAGCAGCTCCTACCAGGGTCAGCCCCAGCATTTT. Supplemented by reference TRBV7-2 and TRBJ1-5, the full variable domain reads GAGVSQSPSNKVTEKGKDVELRCDPISGHTALYWYRQSLGQGLEFLIYFQGNSAPDKSGLPSDRFSAERTGGSVSTLTIQRTQQEDSAVYLCASSSYQGQPQHFGDGTRLSIL.

V gene TRBV5-5 combines with J gene TRBJ1-1, with 10 bases matching TRBD1. The germline V gene encodes CDR1 SGHKS and CDR2 YYEKEE (reference sequence). Trimming took 4 bases from V and 6 from J; bases not matched to a gene: 9. The CDR3 sequence is 15 residues long. This CDR3 is CASSTWTGGDPEAFF. The CDR3 bases are TGTGCCAGCAGCACTTGGACAGGGGGGGATCCTGAAGCTTTCTTT.

In regard to this clone: Other DNA sequences from this sample encode an identical CDR3 as well. The CDR3 coding sequence is TGTGCCAGTAGTATTGGACTGGAGGCAGATACGCAGTATTTT. As protein: CASSIGLEADTQYF. The V call is TRBV19, the J call TRBJ2-3; a possible D gene is TRBD2 (5 bases). Trimming shortened V by 3 bases and J by 4 bases, and 11 bases separated the two germline ends. The germline gives CDR1 LNHDA, CDR2 SQIVND (reference sequence). This CDR3 has 14 amino acids.

This chain uses TRBV5-6 with TRBJ1-1, with a weak D call TRBD1 (6 bases). Trimming cost V 0 bases and J 8 bases, with 14 bases left between them. The germline CDR1 and CDR2 sequences are SGHDT and YYEEEE. CDR3 length: 14 amino acids. For the CDR3, the DNA is TGTGCCAGCAGCTTGGCAGGGACAACCAAGGAAGCTTTCTTT. Translating gives CASSLAGTTKEAFF.

The chain couples TRBV11-2 to TRBJ2-1; D call uncertain. Germline values: CDR1 SGHAT, CDR2 FQNNGV. The V gene lost 2 bases and the J gene lost 8 bases, with 4 bases spanning the gap. The CDR3 contains 11 residues. Written as DNA, the CDR3 is TGTGCCAGCAGCTTACTATATGAGCAGTTCTTC. Encoded protein: CASSLLYEQFF. The variable domain in full, completed from reference TRBV11-2 and TRBJ2-1, reads EAGVAQSPRYKIIEKRQSVAFWCNPISGHATLYWYQQILGQGPKLLIQFQNNGVVDDSQLPKDRFSAERLKGVDSTLKIQPAKLEDSAVYLCASSLLYEQFFGPGTRLTVL.

The sample holds a few counts of this clone. This CDR3 reads CASSLGGGSNTEAFF. As DNA, the CDR3 is TGTGCCAGCAGCTTAGGTGGAGGATCGAACACTGAAGCTTTCTTT. The rearrangement joins TRBV7-6 to TRBJ1-1; D ambiguous. Germline loops: CDR1 SGHVS, CDR2 FNYEAQ. The CDR3 totals 15 residues. Trimming cost V 1 base and J 1 base, with 10 bases left between them.

The CDR3 here is CASSLWGGLGQPQHF. DNA for the CDR3: TGTGCCAGCAGCTTGTGGGGGGGGCTAGGGCAGCCCCAGCATTTT. This sequence joins TRBV5-6 and TRBJ1-5; maybe TRBD1 (6 bases). The CDR3 runs 15 residues. The V end lost 1 base, the J end lost 7 bases, and 15 bases lay between the germline ends. Germline V gene lookup returns CDR1 SGHDT and CDR2 YYEEEE.

This clone came up once. The chain carries TRBV6-6 and TRBJ2-2; 10 bases are shared with TRBD1. V was pared by 8 bases and J by 7 bases, with 7 bases of the junction left unmatched. The CDR3 runs to 14 residues. CDR1 and CDR2 (germline): MNHNY, SVGAGI (reference sequence). CDR3 residues: CASSYGTGVGELFF. Written as DNA, the CDR3 is TGTGCCAGCTCGTACGGGACAGGGGTCGGGGAGCTGTTTTTT.

The CDR3: CASRETGAYNSPLHF. DNA of the CDR3: TGTGCCAGCAGGGAGACAGGAGCGTATAATTCACCCCTCCACTTT. The chain is built from TRBV2 and TRBJ1-6; TRBD1 might be the D (6 bases). V dropped 6 bases and J dropped 4 bases, with 13 bases sitting between them. Germline V CDR1 and CDR2: SNHLY, FYNNEI. There are 15 residues in the CDR3.

The genes are TRBV2 and TRBJ2-7; tentatively, D is TRBD1 (5 bases). This CDR3 comprises 14 residues. CDR1 SNHLY and CDR2 FYNNEI come from the germline V gene. V dropped 5 bases and J dropped 7 bases, with 18 bases sitting between them. The CDR3 loop is CASSMAGHLVEQYV. The CDR3 bases are TGTGCCAGCAGTATGGCAGGGCATCTAGTGGAGCAGTACGTC.

The chain uses TRBV21-1 and TRBJ2-7; whether TRBD2, the table's D call, matches the DNA was not checked. TRBV21-1 is reported as a pseudogene. The CDR3 is made up of 13 amino acids. The CDR3 bases are TGTGCCAGCAGGGCGGGGGGCTCCCACGAGCAGTACGTC. Amino acids: CASRAGGSHEQYV.

This chain links TRBV6-2 or TRBV6-3 with TRBJ2-1; 7 bases align to TRBD2. Germline lookup yields CDR1 MNHEY and CDR2 SVGEGT. V trimming: 5 bases; J trimming: 4 bases; junction bases outside the gene matches: 5. The CDR3 spans 14 residues. The DNA for the CDR3 is TGTGCCAGCAGTCCGGGACTAAATTACAATGAGCAGTTCTTC. This translates into CASSPGLNYNEQFF.

V is TRBV6-2 or TRBV6-3 and J is TRBJ1-5; 12 nucleotides align to TRBD1. V shed 0 bases, J shed 5 bases, and the junction held 2 bases outside the gene matches. Germline V gives CDR1 MNHEY, CDR2 SVGEGT. CDR3 size: 16 residues. The CDR3 DNA reads TGTGCCAGCAGTTACTCGGGACAGGGGGCACATCAGCCCCAGCATTTT. This gives the protein CASSYSGQGAHQPQHF.

This rearrangement joins TRBV7-9 to TRBJ1-1; D is unresolved. The ends were cut back, 5 bases at V and 8 bases at J, with 9 bases in the middle. CDR3 length equals 11 residues. Germline V gene data show CDR1 as SEHNR and CDR2 as FQNEAQ (reference sequence). DNA of the CDR3: TGTGCCAGCAGCGAGGGTGAGGAAGCTTTCTTT. It yields the protein CASSEGEEAFF.

The gene calls are TRBV5-1 and TRBJ1-1; weak D call: TRBD1 (6 bases). This CDR3 region has 14 residues. The germline V gene has CDR1 SGHRS and CDR2 YFSETQ. Between the trimmed V and J ends, which lost 0 bases and 3 bases, there was a span of 9 bases. The CDR3: CASSLAGGHTEAFF. The CDR3 DNA reads as TGCGCCAGCAGCTTGGCCGGGGGGCACACTGAAGCTTTCTTT. The full variable domain, rest sourced from reference TRBV5-1 and TRBJ1-1, is KAGVTQTPRYLIKTRGQQVTLSCSPISGHRSVSWYQQTPGQGLQFLFEYFSETQRNKGNFPGRFSGRQFSNSRSEMNVSTLELGDSALYLCASSLAGGHTEAFFGQGTRLTVV.

The V gene is TRBV9, the J gene TRBJ2-3, with TRBD2 matching over 8 bases. The CDR3 runs 16 residues. V was clipped by 3 bases and J by 4 bases; unmatched bases: 10. Germline lookup yields CDR1 SGDLS and CDR2 YYNGEE. CDR3 coding DNA: TGTGCCAGCAGCGAGGGTGGGACTAGTAGACCAGATACGCAGTATTTT. Residues: CASSEGGTSRPDTQYF.

The gene calls are TRBV28 and TRBJ2-7, with 10 bases lining up with TRBD1. The CDR3 runs to 15 residues. V lost 6 bases and J lost 3; bases outside the gene matches: 8. Germline V gene sequence: CDR1 MDHEN, CDR2 SYDVKM. The CDR3 DNA follows: TGTGCCAGCAGCCAGCCGGGACAGGGGAACTACGAGCAGTACGTC. As protein: CASSQPGQGNYEQYV.

This chain uses TRBV4-2 with TRBJ1-1; D gene uncertain. Germline-derived CDR1 and CDR2 are LGHNA and YNFKEQ. V gave up 1 base and J gave up 7 bases, with 10 bases separating them. The CDR3 runs 13 residues. DNA of the CDR3: TGTGCCAGCAGCCAAGGGGAGCGGGTTGAAGCTTTCTTT. Its translation: CASSQGERVEAFF.

V usage is TRBV3-1 (or the pseudogene TRBV3-2) and J usage is TRBJ1-2; perhaps TRBD1 as D (6 bases). V was shortened by 5 bases and J by 4 bases, with 17 bases between the two germline ends. The CDR3 is made up of 15 amino acids. Germline loops: CDR1 LGHDT, CDR2 YNNKEL (reference sequence). The CDR3 reads CASSLQGEKTYGYTF. The CDR3, as DNA: TGTGCCAGCAGCTTACAGGGAGAGAAAACCTATGGCTACACCTTC.

For this clone: One junction end disagrees with the germline gene, perhaps due to a read error. This chain connects TRBV7-9 to TRBJ1-2; a weak D match, TRBD1 (5 bases). The germline gives CDR1 SEHNR, CDR2 FQNEAQ (reference sequence). This CDR3 is built from 10 residues. Here the CDR3 DNA reads TGTGCCAGCAGCTTAGAAAGAGACAGCTTC. This codes for CASSLERDSF. The whole variable domain, remainder taken from reference TRBV7-9 and TRBJ1-2, is DTGVSQNPRHKITKRGQNVTFRCDPISEHNRLYWYRQTLGQGPEFLTYFQNEAQLEKSRLLSDRFSAERPKGSFSTLEIQRTEQGDSAMYLCASSLERDSFGSGTRLTVV.

The chain employs TRBV7-8 and TRBJ2-3; 7 bases map to TRBD2. CDR1 is SGHVS, CDR2 FQNEAQ, per germline. The V gene end was trimmed by 5 bases and the J gene end by 5 bases; junction bases not matched to a gene: 13. The CDR3 runs 16 residues. The CDR3 region has the DNA TGTGCCAGCAGCCCCAGGTTGTGGACTAGTAAAGATACGCAGTATTTT. Its translation: CASSPRLWTSKDTQYF.